The 32 T cell receptor beta chains below were found in one sample sequenced in a study of cytomegalovirus exposure and HLA in healthy donors. Data came from immunoSEQ multiplex PCR; TCRdb stores just in-frame clones and leaves some out. The sample records around 300,000 clones, 65% to 90% being singletons. The sequencing input was PBMCs. Source of these receptors: a woman aged 18-29 years in good health and CMV-seronegative.

The J gene is TRBJ2-3, the V gene TRBV29-1; 14 bases line up with TRBD2. With V trimmed by 3 bases and J by 6 bases, 2 bases remained unmatched. The CDR3 totals 14 residues. Germline assignment: CDR1 SQVTM and CDR2 ANQGSEA. CDR3 bases: TGCAGCGTTGAGGGACTAGCGGGAGCGGATACGCAGTATTTT. It specifies CSVEGLAGADTQYF.

The rearrangement links TRBV12-2 to TRBJ2-7; the table's D call of TRBD2 was not tested on the DNA. TRBV12-2 has pseudogene status. CDR3 length equals 15 residues. CDR3 region: CASRSRGRSLYEQYF. CDR3 coding DNA: TGTGCAAGTCGCTCGCGGGGCAGGTCTCTCTACGAGCAGTACTTC.

The genes are TRBV11-3 and TRBJ1-6; tentative D call: TRBD1 (6 bases). The CDR3 has 13 amino acids. Trimming stripped 5 bases from V and 8 bases from J, with 10 bases between. Germline V gives CDR1 SGHNT, CDR2 YENEEA. In DNA, the CDR3 is TGTGCCAGCAGCCGACAGGATTATTCACCCCTCCACTTT. This codes for CASSRQDYSPLHF.

The genes are TRBV5-1 and TRBJ1-6, with 11 bases aligning to TRBD1. There are 14 residues in the CDR3. Germline V gene sequence: CDR1 SGHRS, CDR2 YFSETQ. This CDR3 is CASNEGQGDSPLHF. The CDR3 coding sequence is TGCGCTTCCAATGAGGGACAGGGGGATTCACCCCTCCACTTT.

The rearrangement links TRBV25-1 to TRBJ1-1, with D hard to call. CDR3 length: 14 residues. With 4 bases removed from V and 1 base from J, the gap between germline ends came to 10 bases. Germline CDR1 and CDR2: MGHDK and SYGVNS. The CDR3 DNA follows: TGTGCCAGCAGTGGGCCACCGTCGAACACTGAAGCTTTCTTT. Its translation is CASSGPPSNTEAFF.

The genes are TRBV19 and TRBJ1-1; the D gene is possibly TRBD1 (6 bases). Per germline, CDR1 LNHDA and CDR2 SQIVND (reference sequence). The germline V and J ends were trimmed by 2 bases and 2 bases, with 9 bases remaining between them. The CDR3 covers 14 residues. This chain's CDR3 is CASSIFGTNTEAFF. CDR3 bases: TGTGCCAGTAGTATATTCGGGACAAACACTGAAGCTTTCTTT.

The V gene is TRBV5-1, the J gene TRBJ2-1; 7 bases line up with TRBD2. V dropped 3 bases and J dropped 7; count of bases not matched to a gene: 10. This CDR3 has 15 amino acids. CDR1 and CDR2 from the germline V gene are SGHRS and YFSETQ. This CDR3 is CASSWGLSRANEQFF. The CDR3 DNA is TGCGCCAGCAGCTGGGGACTATCCAGGGCGAATGAGCAGTTCTTC.

This clone showed up just once. The rearrangement uses TRBV27 and TRBJ2-7; possibly TRBD1 for D (5 bases). Germline assignment: CDR1 MNHEY and CDR2 SMNVEV (reference sequence). The CDR3 runs 13 residues. Trimming left V 5 bases short and J 7 bases short, with 15 bases between. The DNA of the CDR3 is TGTGCCAGCAGTGCGACGACAGTTGGAGAGCAGTACTTC. Translated: CASSATTVGEQYF.

The J gene is TRBJ2-7, the V gene TRBV11-3; D is perhaps TRBD1 (6 bases). Germline CDR1 reads SGHNT; CDR2 reads YENEEA. The V gene lost 1 base and the J gene lost 1 base, with 8 bases spanning the gap. CDR3 size: 14 residues. The CDR3 DNA reads TGTGCCAGCAGCTTAGTGGGGACATCCTACGAGCAGTACTTC. It yields the protein CASSLVGTSYEQYF.

This chain links TRBV30 with TRBJ2-7, with TRBD2 matching over 11 bases. Germline CDR1 is GTSNPN and CDR2 is SVGIG (reference sequence). The CDR3 totals 13 residues. The V gene end was trimmed by 7 bases and the J gene end by 1 base; junction bases not matched to a gene: 3. The chain's CDR3 is CALTSGASYEQYF. CDR3 coding DNA: TGTGCCTTGACTAGCGGGGCGTCCTACGAGCAGTACTTC.

V is TRBV11-1 and J is TRBJ2-7; perhaps TRBD1 as D (5 bases). CDR3 length: 13 amino acids. Trimming removed 6 bases at V and 5 bases at J, with 14 bases between. Germline-derived CDR1 and CDR2 are SGHAT and FQDESV (reference sequence). CDR3 protein: CASSSVQGNEQYF. Here the CDR3 DNA reads TGTGCCAGCAGTTCCGTCCAGGGTAACGAGCAGTACTTC.

The chain links TRBV5-1 to TRBJ2-2; 11 positions match TRBD2. The CDR3 consists of 16 residues. Germline CDR1 is SGHRS and CDR2 is YFSETQ. The V segment lost 0 bases and the J segment 5 bases; nucleotides outside the gene matches: 3. CDR3 coding DNA: TGCGCCAGCAGCTTGGATCCTAGCGGGAGGACCGGGGAGCTGTTTTTT. As protein: CASSLDPSGRTGELFF.

The chain combines TRBV7-3 with TRBJ2-3, with 8 bases lining up with TRBD2. CDR3 size: 15 residues. CDR1 and CDR2 from the germline V gene are SGHTA and FQGTGA. J gave up 2 bases and V 3 bases, and 4 bases lay outside the gene matches. The CDR3 nucleotides are TGTGCCAGCAGCTTGGGGACTAGGTACACAGATACGCAGTATTTT. This codes for CASSLGTRYTDTQYF. Supplemented by reference TRBV7-3 and TRBJ2-3, the full variable domain reads GAGVSQTPSNKVTEKGKYVELRCDPISGHTALYWYRQSLGQGPEFLIYFQGTGAADDSGLPNDRFFAVRPEGSVSTLKIQRTERGDSAVYLCASSLGTRYTDTQYFGPGTRLTVL.

The chain uses TRBV10-1 and TRBJ2-5; D uncertain. The CDR3 sequence is 15 residues long. Germline lookup yields CDR1 WNHNN and CDR2 SYGVQD (reference sequence). V dropped 6 bases and J dropped 2 bases, with 16 bases sitting between them. The CDR3 loop reads CASSPSSYPQETQYF. As DNA, the CDR3 is TGCGCCAGCAGCCCCTCCAGTTACCCGCAAGAGACCCAGTACTTC.

V and J are TRBV7-2 and TRBJ2-2; no firm D call. The V gene's germline CDR1 is SGHTA and CDR2 FQGNSA. With 3 bases removed from V and 7 bases from J, the gap between germline ends came to 6 bases. This CDR3 spans 12 amino acids. CDR3 region: CASSFLFGELFF. CDR3 bases: TGTGCCAGCAGCTTCCTTTTCGGGGAGCTGTTTTTT.

This clone was observed a handful of times. The V call is TRBV19, the J call TRBJ1-2, with 10 bases identical to TRBD1. The CDR3 sequence is 14 residues long. The V gene end was trimmed by 7 bases and the J gene end by 4 bases; junction bases not matched to a gene: 6. CDR1 is LNHDA and CDR2 is SQIVND in the germline V gene (reference sequence). This chain's CDR3 is CASTATGGGYGYTF. In nucleotides, the CDR3 is TGTGCCAGTACTGCGACAGGGGGCGGCTATGGCTACACCTTC.

The rearrangement joins TRBV6-1 to TRBJ2-7; D call uncertain. The V gene's germline CDR1 is MNHNS and CDR2 SASEGT. V lost 2 bases and J lost 9, with 23 bases in between. The CDR3 totals 16 residues. The CDR3 DNA is TGTGCCAGCAGTGAAAATCGGCGGCAGTCCCCCTTGGGGCAGTACTTC. Its translation: CASSENRRQSPLGQYF.

Only one count was recorded for this clone. J is TRBJ2-1 and V is TRBV4-2; D perhaps matches TRBD2 (6 bases). Germline assignment: CDR1 LGHNA and CDR2 YNFKEQ. This CDR3 has 18 residues. V lost 1 base and J 6 bases, leaving 22 bases between the germline ends. The CDR3 loop is CASSQARRDRLTSNEQFF. The CDR3 DNA reads as TGTGCCAGCAGCCAAGCAAGGAGGGATCGGCTAACGTCCAATGAGCAGTTCTTC.

This chain uses TRBV5-1 with TRBJ2-1, with a possible D match to TRBD2 (6 bases). CDR3 length equals 13 residues. V lost 2 bases to trimming and J lost 7 bases, with 10 bases between them. CDR1 SGHRS and CDR2 YFSETQ come from the germline V gene. CDR3 region: CASSFQGGNEQFF. DNA for the CDR3: TGCGCCAGCAGCTTTCAGGGAGGAAATGAGCAGTTCTTC. Variable domain in full (rest from reference TRBV5-1 and TRBJ2-1): KAGVTQTPRYLIKTRGQQVTLSCSPISGHRSVSWYQQTPGQGLQFLFEYFSETQRNKGNFPGRFSGRQFSNSRSEMNVSTLELGDSALYLCASSFQGGNEQFFGPGTRLTVL.

This clone was found once. The rearrangement links TRBV4-1 to TRBJ1-5, with D unresolved. Germline loops: CDR1 MGHRA, CDR2 YSYEKL. V lost 1 base and J lost 3, with 10 bases in between. CDR3 size: 15 residues. CDR3 sequence (DNA): TGCGCCAGCAGCCAAGCCGGGTGGGTCAATCAGCCCCAGCATTTT. Protein sequence: CASSQAGWVNQPQHF.

The chain couples TRBV5-1 to TRBJ1-4, with D perhaps TRBD1 (6 bases). The germline V and J ends were trimmed by 4 bases and 8 bases, with 18 bases remaining between them. Germline-derived CDR1 and CDR2 are SGHRS and YFSETQ. This CDR3 has 15 amino acids. The CDR3 coding sequence is TGCGCCAGCAGCGGATTACAGGGATCGGGAGAAAAACTGTTTTTT. Its translation: CASSGLQGSGEKLFF.

The chain uses TRBV9 and TRBJ2-1, with TRBD2 matching 11 bases. V gave up 0 bases and J gave up 7 bases; unmatched junction bases: 6. From germline, CDR1 is SGDLS and CDR2 YYNGEE. This CDR3 is built from 16 residues. The CDR3 loop reads CASSVGSGRASNEQFF. DNA of the CDR3: TGTGCCAGCAGCGTAGGTAGCGGGAGGGCCAGTAATGAGCAGTTCTTC.

This clone was seen only once. The gene calls are TRBV9 and TRBJ2-7; 8 nucleotides align to TRBD1. The CDR3 has 15 residues. From germline, CDR1 is SGDLS and CDR2 YYNGEE. V lost 4 bases and J lost 5; bases outside the gene matches: 11. DNA for the CDR3: TGTGCCAGCAGCCCCCCCCCAGGGGGCGTCAACGAGCAGTACTTC. Protein product: CASSPPPGGVNEQYF. Full variable domain (missing parts from reference TRBV9 and TRBJ2-7): DSGVTQTPKHLITATGQRVTLRCSPRSGDLSVYWYQQSLDQGLQFLIQYYNGEERAKGNILERFSAQQFPDLHSELNLSSLELGDSALYFCASSPPPGGVNEQYFGPGTRLTVT.

The chain joins TRBV5-6 to TRBJ1-1; 10 nucleotides line up with TRBD1. The CDR3 has 16 residues. Germline V CDR1 and CDR2: SGHDT, YYEEEE. V shed 4 bases and J 1 base; nucleotides not matched to a gene: 7. The CDR3 coding sequence is TGTGCCAGCAGCATAAGGACAGGGGGAGAGAACACTGAAGCTTTCTTT. The encoded protein is CASSIRTGGENTEAFF.

This sequence joins TRBV5-1 and TRBJ2-7, with a weak D call TRBD1 (6 bases). Trimming pared 4 bases from V and 3 bases from J, leaving 14 bases between. Germline values: CDR1 SGHRS, CDR2 YFSETQ. The length of the CDR3 is 14 residues. CDR3 bases: TGCGCCAGCAGCGAGGACAGACTATTCTACGAGCAGTACTTC. Translated: CASSEDRLFYEQYF.

This chain links TRBV27 with TRBJ2-7; 10 bases map to TRBD2. The CDR3 is made up of 16 amino acids. Per germline, CDR1 MNHEY and CDR2 SMNVEV (reference sequence). V gave up 2 bases and J gave up 3 bases; unmatched junction bases: 7. CDR3 sequence (DNA): TGTGCCAGCAGTTTAACCCCTAGCGGGAGAGGCTACGAGCAGTACTTC. This sequence encodes CASSLTPSGRGYEQYF.

The genes are TRBV20-1 and TRBJ2-1; D is possibly TRBD1 (6 bases). The CDR3 is made up of 11 amino acids. The germline V gene has CDR1 DFQATT and CDR2 SNEGSKA (reference sequence). V was clipped by 3 bases and J by 8 bases, with 8 bases between them. Here the CDR3 reads CSASRGDEQFF. CDR3 nucleotides: TGCAGTGCTAGCAGGGGCGATGAGCAGTTCTTC.

CDR3 region: CASSVTGDAGTDTQYF. CDR3 DNA sequence: TGTGCCAGCAGCGTTACAGGGGATGCCGGCACAGATACGCAGTATTTT. The chain employs TRBV9 and TRBJ2-3; 7 nucleotides agree with TRBD1. From germline, CDR1 is SGDLS and CDR2 YYNGEE. This CDR3 spans 16 amino acids. Trimming cost V 2 bases and J 1 base; bases outside gene matches: 7.

V is TRBV30 and J is TRBJ2-2; 7 bases fit TRBD1. V trimming: 3 bases; J trimming: 7 bases; junction bases outside the gene matches: 5. CDR3 length: 13 residues. Germline CDR1 is GTSNPN and CDR2 is SVGIG (reference sequence). Here the CDR3 DNA reads TGTGCCTGGAGGGGACAGTTCTACGGGGAGCTGTTTTTT. Translation gives CAWRGQFYGELFF.

CDR3 sequence (DNA): TGTGCCAGCAGCTCTCGCCCGGGACAGTTTCAAGAGACCCAGTACTTC. It codes for CASSSRPGQFQETQYF. This sequence joins TRBV9 and TRBJ2-5, with TRBD1 matching 7 bases. Losses at the gene ends were 4 bases for V and 2 bases for J; bases not matched to a gene: 11. CDR3 size: 16 residues. Germline CDR1 and CDR2: SGDLS and YYNGEE.

The count of this clone is one. The V call is TRBV2, the J call TRBJ2-7; 10 bases map to TRBD2. Per germline, CDR1 SNHLY and CDR2 FYNNEI. With 7 bases clipped from V and 6 bases from J, the junction kept 18 bases outside the gene matches. CDR3 length: 17 amino acids. DNA of the CDR3: TGTGCCAGCACCCCCTCTCCCCCAGCGGGAGGGAGAGGCGAGCAGTACTTC. It is translated as CASTPSPPAGGRGEQYF.

This CDR3 reads CASSTGTGPGNTIYF. CDR3 coding DNA: TGTGCCAGCAGTACGGGGACAGGTCCTGGAAACACCATATATTTT. The rearrangement joins TRBV2 to TRBJ1-3; the match to TRBD1 covers 8 bases. The CDR3 is made up of 15 amino acids. V lost 5 bases, J lost 2 bases, and 5 bases stayed unmatched. Germline V CDR1 and CDR2: SNHLY, FYNNEI. The full variable domain, in which reference TRBV2 and TRBJ1-3 provide the parts outside the CDR3, is EPEVTQTPSHQVTQMGQEVILRCVPISNHLYFYWYRQILGQKVEFLVSFYNNEISEKSEIFDDQFSVERPDGSNFTLKIRSTKLEDSAMYFCASSTGTGPGNTIYFGEGSWLTVV.